This TCR beta chain is from a study of T cell responses to AZD1222 COVID-19 vaccine (dated by TCRdb to about 2021). Study-wide context: Because spike-specific TCR depth and breadth did not differ between the two schedules, AZD1222 recipients who got a second dose at roughly 4 weeks were pooled with those who got a second dose at roughly 12 weeks. Trial participants were enrolled by age into subgroups of 18-55, 56-69 and 70-plus years, and around 140, 26 and 57 TCR-sequenced participants, respectively, were included in these subgroups. A total of over 230 trial participants underwent TCR sequencing, of whom about 200 had received two doses of AZD1222 and about 25 had received two doses of the MenACWY control vaccine.

The CDR3 regions of human TCRbeta chains were analyzed by immunosequencing. The paper's data handling went like this. Repertoire TCRs were checked for matches against a reference library of SARS-CoV-2-specific TCRs that had been generated using the MIRA antigen-specificity platform. Breadth was defined as the fraction of unique TCRs that were SARS-CoV-2-associated. Depth was defined as the fraction of total T cells that were SARS-CoV-2-associated. Using the MIRA data, every spike-specific TCR was mapped to the spike region that the TCR reacted to and assigned to either a CD4 or a CD8 class. Log10-transformed breadth and depth values were compared by one-way ANOVA with Sidak's multiple comparisons tests. Here the immuneACCESS table is served through TCRdb, limited to in-frame sequences with V and J called. Missing clones are a known gap in these copies; in checked studies unresolved V genes cover under half, and the rest lacks a known reason. Clone size and V and J calls were adopted from that table, with D and trimming inferred from the DNA. A total of around 200,000 clones appear in this sample, approximately 95% of them only once. The ten most abundant clones make up about 3.9% of the sample.

This specimen's time point label, interpreted: baseline before first vaccination. Vaccinee samples were obtained from the UK trials COV001 and COV002, which included a single-blind randomized controlled phase 2/3 trial of AZD1222 (ChAdOx1 nCoV-19) in healthy adults. For TCRbeta chain sequencing, PBMC samples were collected from trial participants at day 0 and at day 28 after the second dose. Of note for this clone: Its antigen is not yet known. Per-nucleotide qualities are absent, and no much larger clonotype sits a single base away.

V was cut back by 0 bases and J by 6 bases, leaving a gap of 12 bases between them. The germline V gene provides CDR1 MNHEY and CDR2 SVGAGI. The CDR3 numbers 14 residues from cysteine through phenylalanine. Of the read, only the CDR3 DNA is kept; its 42 bases are in frame from base 1. General study outcomes and caveats: CD4 TCRs associated with the vaccine covered the entire spike protein, and the dominant responses were in regions 160-218 and 743-854. No day 14 peak-response samples were available, so repertoires were characterized only after the peak T cell response. Epitopes outside the regions mutated in the B.1.351 and B.1.1.7 variants were reportedly recognized by nearly half of the unique spike-specific TCRs. Participants were mostly white British and included more females than males, and it was suggested by the authors that clonal diversity may have been underestimated. After two AZD1222 doses, both the breadth and the depth of spike-specific TCRs were significantly higher than at day 0 and than in MenACWY recipients. The 56-69-year group was small, and its depth increase did not reach significance, likely because of low power. Conclusions about previously exposed vaccinees are limited, since just 6 or 7 AZD1222 recipients were seropositive for SARS-CoV-2 at baseline.

This sequence originates from an adult in good health. Here the sequenced sample was peripheral blood, taken on day 0 of AZD1222 vaccination. The chain links TRBV6-5 with TRBJ2-7, with no confident D gene call. Here is the DNA: TGTGCCAGCAGTTACTCTGATACCAAGAGCGAGCAGTACTTC. Its product reads: CASSYSDTKSEQYF.